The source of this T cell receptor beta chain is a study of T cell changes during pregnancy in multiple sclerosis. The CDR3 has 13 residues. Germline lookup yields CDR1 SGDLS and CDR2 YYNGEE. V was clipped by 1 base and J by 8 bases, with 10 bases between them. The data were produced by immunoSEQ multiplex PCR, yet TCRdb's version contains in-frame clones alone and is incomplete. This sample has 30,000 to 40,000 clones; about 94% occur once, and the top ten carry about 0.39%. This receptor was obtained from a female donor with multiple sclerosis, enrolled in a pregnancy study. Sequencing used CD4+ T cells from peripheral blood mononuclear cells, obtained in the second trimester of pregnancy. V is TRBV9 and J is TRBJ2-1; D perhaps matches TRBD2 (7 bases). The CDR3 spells CASSVRGGYEQFF. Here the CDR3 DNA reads TGTGCCAGCAGCGTAAGGGGGGGTTATGAGCAGTTCTTC.